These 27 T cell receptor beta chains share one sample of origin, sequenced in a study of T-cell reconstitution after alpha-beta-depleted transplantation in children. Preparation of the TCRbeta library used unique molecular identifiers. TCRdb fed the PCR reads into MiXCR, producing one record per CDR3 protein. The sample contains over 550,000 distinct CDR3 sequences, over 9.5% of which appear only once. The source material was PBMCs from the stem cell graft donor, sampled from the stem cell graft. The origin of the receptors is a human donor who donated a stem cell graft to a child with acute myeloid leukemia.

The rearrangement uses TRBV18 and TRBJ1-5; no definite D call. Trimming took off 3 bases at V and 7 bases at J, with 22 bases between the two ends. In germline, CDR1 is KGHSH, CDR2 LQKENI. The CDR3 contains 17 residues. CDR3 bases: TGTGCCAGCTCACCGACATGGATTGGAGGGTCAGAGCAGCCCCAGCATTTT. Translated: CASSPTWIGGSEQPQHF. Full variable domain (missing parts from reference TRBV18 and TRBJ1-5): NAGVMQNPRHLVRRRGQEARLRCSPMKGHSHVYWYRQLPEEGLKFMVYLQKENIIDESGMPKERFSAEFPKEGPSILRIQQVVRGDSAAYFCASSPTWIGGSEQPQHFGDGTRLSIL.

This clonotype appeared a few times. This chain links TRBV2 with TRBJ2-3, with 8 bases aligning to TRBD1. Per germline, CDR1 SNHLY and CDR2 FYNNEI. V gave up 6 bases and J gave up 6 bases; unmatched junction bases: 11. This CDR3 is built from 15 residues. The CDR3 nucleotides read TGTGCCAGCAGCTCAGGACAGGGTGGGTCGGATACGCAGTATTTT. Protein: CASSSGQGGSDTQYF.

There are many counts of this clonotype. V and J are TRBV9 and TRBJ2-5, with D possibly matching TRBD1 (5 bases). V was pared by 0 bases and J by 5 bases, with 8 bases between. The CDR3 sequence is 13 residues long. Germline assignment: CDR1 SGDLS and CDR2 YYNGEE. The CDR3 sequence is CASSVGQLETQYF. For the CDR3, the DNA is TGTGCCAGCAGCGTAGGACAGTTGGAGACCCAGTACTTC.

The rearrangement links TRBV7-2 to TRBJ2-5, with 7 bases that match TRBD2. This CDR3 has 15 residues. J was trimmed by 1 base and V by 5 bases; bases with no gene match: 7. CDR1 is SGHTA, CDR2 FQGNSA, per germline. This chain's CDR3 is CASSPGTTAQETQYF. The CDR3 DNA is TGTGCCAGCAGCCCTGGGACTACGGCCCAAGAGACCCAGTACTTC.

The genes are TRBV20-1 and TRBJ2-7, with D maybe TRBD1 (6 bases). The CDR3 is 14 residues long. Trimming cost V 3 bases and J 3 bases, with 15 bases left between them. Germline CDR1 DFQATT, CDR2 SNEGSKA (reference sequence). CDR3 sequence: CSASPGSGDYEQYF. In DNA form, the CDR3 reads TGCAGTGCTAGCCCCGGATCAGGGGACTACGAGCAGTACTTC.

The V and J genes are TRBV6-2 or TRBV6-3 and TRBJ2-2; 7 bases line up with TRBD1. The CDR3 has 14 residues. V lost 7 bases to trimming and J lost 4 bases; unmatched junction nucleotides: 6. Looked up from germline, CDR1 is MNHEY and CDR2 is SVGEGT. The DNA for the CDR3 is TGTGCCAGCACCAGACAGGGAAGCACCGGGGAGCTGTTTTTT. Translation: CASTRQGSTGELFF.

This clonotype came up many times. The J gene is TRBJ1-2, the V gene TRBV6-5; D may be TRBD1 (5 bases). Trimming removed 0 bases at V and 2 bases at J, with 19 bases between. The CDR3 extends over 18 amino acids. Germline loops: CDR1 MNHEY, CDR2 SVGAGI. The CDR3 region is CASSYSQVYGGENYGYTF. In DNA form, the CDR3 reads TGTGCCAGCAGTTACTCTCAGGTGTATGGGGGAGAAAACTATGGCTACACCTTC.

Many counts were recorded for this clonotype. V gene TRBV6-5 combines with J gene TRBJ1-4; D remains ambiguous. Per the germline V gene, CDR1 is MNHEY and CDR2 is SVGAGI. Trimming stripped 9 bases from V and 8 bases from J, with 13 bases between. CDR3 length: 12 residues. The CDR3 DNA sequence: TGTGCCAGTGCTGGGTTGGAAGAAAAACTGTTTTTT. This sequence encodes CASAGLEEKLFF.

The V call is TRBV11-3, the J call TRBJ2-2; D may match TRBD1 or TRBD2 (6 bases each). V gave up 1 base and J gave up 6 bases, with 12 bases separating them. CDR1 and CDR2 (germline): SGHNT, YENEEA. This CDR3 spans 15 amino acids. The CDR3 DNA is TGTGCCAGCAGCTTAGTTCGGGGGCGACCCGGGGAGCTGTTTTTT. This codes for CASSLVRGRPGELFF. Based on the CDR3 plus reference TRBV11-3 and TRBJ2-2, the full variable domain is EAGVVQSPRYKIIEKKQPVAFWCNPISGHNTLYWYLQNLGQGPELLIRYENEEAVDDSQLPKDRFSAERLKGVDSTLKIQPAELGDSAVYLCASSLVRGRPGELFFGEGSRLTVL.

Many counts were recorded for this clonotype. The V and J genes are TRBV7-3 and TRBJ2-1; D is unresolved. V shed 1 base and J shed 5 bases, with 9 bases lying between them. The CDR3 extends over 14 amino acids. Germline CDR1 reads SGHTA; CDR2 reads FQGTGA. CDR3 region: CASSLSRLHNEQFF. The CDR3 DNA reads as TGTGCCAGCAGCTTAAGTCGACTCCACAATGAGCAGTTCTTC.

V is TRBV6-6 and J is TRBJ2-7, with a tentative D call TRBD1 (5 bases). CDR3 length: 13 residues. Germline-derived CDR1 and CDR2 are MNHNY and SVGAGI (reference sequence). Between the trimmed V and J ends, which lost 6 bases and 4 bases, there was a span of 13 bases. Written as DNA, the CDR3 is TGTGCCAGCAGCGCGGACACCCGATACGAGCAGTACTTC. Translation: CASSADTRYEQYF.

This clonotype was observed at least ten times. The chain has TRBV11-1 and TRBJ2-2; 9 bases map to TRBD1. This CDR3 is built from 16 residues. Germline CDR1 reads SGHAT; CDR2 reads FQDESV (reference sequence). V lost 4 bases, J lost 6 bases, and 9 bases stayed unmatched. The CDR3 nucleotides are TGTGCCAGCAGCTCTCAACGGACAGGGGTTGCCGGGGAGCTGTTTTTT. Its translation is CASSSQRTGVAGELFF.

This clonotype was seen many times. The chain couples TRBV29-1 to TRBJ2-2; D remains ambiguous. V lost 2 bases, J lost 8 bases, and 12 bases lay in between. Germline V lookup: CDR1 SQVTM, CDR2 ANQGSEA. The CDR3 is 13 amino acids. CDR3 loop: CSVEQVGVGELFF. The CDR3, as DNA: TGCAGCGTTGAACAGGTTGGGGTGGGGGAGCTGTTTTTT.

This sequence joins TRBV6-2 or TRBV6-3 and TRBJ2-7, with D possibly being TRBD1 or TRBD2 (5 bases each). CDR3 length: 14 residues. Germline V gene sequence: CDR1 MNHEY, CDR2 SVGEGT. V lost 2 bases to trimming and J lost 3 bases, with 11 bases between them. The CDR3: CASSYPLGRYEQYF. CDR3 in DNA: TGTGCCAGCAGTTACCCCCTGGGACGCTACGAGCAGTACTTC.

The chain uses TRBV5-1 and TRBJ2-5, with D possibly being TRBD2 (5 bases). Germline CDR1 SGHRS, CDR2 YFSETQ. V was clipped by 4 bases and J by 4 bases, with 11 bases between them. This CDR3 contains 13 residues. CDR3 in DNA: TGCGCCAGCAGCGTTGGCAGCGGAGAGACCCAGTACTTC. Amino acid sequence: CASSVGSGETQYF.

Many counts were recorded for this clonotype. The CDR3 DNA is TGTGCCAGCAGCATAAAAAGGGACCTGGGAGTGGGCACAGATACGCAGTATTTT. This sequence encodes CASSIKRDLGVGTDTQYF. The V call is TRBV5-6, the J call TRBJ2-3; D assignment may be TRBD1 or TRBD2 (5 bases each). CDR3 length equals 18 residues. V was shortened by 4 bases and J by 1 base, with 22 bases between the two germline ends. Germline V gene sequence: CDR1 SGHDT, CDR2 YYEEEE.

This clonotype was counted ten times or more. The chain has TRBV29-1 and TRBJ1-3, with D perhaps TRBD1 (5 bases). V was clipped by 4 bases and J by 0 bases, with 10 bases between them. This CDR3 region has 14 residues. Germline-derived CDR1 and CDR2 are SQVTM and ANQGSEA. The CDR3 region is CSVVGTGSGNTIYF. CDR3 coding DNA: TGCAGCGTTGTTGGAACAGGCTCTGGAAACACCATATATTTT.

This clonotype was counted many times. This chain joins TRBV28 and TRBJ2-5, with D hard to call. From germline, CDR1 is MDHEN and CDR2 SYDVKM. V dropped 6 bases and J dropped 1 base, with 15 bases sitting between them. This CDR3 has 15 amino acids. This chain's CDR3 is CASSSYTEPQETQYF. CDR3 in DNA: TGTGCCAGCAGCAGTTACACCGAACCCCAAGAGACCCAGTACTTC.

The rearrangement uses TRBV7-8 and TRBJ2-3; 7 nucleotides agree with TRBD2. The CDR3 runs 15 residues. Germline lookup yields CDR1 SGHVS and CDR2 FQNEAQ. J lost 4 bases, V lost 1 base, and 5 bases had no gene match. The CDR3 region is CASSLGAGRADTQYF. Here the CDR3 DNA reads TGTGCCAGCAGCTTAGGGGCAGGGAGGGCAGATACGCAGTATTTT. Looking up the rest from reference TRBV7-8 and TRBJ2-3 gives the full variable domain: GAGVSQSPRYKVAKRGQDVALRCDPISGHVSLFWYQQALGQGPEFLTYFQNEAQLDKSGLPSDRFFAERPEGSVSTLKIQRTQQEDSAVYLCASSLGAGRADTQYFGPGTRLTVL.

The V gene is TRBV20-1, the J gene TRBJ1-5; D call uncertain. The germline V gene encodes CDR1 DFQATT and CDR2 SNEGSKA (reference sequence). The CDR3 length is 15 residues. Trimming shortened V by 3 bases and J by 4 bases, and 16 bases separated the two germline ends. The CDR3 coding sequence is TGCAGTGCTAGCCCAGAGATCTCTCAGAATCAGCCCCAGCATTTT. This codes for CSASPEISQNQPQHF.

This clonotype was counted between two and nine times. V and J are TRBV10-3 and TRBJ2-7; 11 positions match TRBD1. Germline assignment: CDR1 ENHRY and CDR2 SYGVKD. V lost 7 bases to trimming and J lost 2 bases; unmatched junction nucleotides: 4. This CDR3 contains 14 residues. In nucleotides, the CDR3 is TGTGCCATCACCGGGACAGGGGGACCCTACGAGCAGTACTTC. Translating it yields CAITGTGGPYEQYF.

The CDR3 sequence: CSARDPGKYGYTF. CDR3 coding DNA: TGCAGTGCTAGAGATCCGGGAAAGTATGGCTACACCTTC. V usage is TRBV20-1 and J usage is TRBJ1-2; D call uncertain. The germline CDR1 and CDR2 sequences are DFQATT and SNEGSKA (reference sequence). V was shortened by 0 bases and J by 5 bases, with 10 bases between the two germline ends. The CDR3 has 13 residues.

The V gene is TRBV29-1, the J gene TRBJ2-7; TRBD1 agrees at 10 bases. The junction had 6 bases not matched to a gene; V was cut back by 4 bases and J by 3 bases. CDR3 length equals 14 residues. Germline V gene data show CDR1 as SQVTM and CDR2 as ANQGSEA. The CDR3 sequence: CSVVGQGGFYEQYF. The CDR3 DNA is TGCAGCGTTGTAGGACAGGGGGGTTTCTACGAGCAGTACTTC.

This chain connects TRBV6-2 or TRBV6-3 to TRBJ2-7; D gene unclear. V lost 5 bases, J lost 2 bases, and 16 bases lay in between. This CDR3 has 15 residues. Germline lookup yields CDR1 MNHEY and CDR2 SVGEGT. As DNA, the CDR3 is TGTGCCAGCAGTCCCCCTGGAGTGGTAGCCTACGAGCAGTACTTC. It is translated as CASSPPGVVAYEQYF.

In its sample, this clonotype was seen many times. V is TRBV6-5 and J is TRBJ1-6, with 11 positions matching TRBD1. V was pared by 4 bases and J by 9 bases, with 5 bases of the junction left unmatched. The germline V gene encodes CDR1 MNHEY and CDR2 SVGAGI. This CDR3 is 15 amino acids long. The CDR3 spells CASSLGQGGVSPLHF. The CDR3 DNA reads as TGTGCCAGCAGTTTGGGACAGGGGGGGGTTTCACCCCTCCACTTT.

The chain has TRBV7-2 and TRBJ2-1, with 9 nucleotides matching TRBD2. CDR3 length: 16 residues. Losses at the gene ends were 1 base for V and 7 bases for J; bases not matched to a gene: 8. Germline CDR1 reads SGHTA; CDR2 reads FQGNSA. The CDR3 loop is CASSLVGGRAENEQFF. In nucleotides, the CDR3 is TGTGCCAGCAGCTTAGTGGGCGGGAGGGCTGAGAATGAGCAGTTCTTC.

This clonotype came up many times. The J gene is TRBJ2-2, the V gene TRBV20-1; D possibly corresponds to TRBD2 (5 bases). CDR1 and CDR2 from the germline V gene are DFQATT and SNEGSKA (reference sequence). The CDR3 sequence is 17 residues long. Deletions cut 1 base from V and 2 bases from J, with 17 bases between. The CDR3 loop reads CSARAEMASKNTGELFF. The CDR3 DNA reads TGCAGTGCTAGAGCGGAAATGGCTAGCAAAAACACCGGGGAGCTGTTTTTT.